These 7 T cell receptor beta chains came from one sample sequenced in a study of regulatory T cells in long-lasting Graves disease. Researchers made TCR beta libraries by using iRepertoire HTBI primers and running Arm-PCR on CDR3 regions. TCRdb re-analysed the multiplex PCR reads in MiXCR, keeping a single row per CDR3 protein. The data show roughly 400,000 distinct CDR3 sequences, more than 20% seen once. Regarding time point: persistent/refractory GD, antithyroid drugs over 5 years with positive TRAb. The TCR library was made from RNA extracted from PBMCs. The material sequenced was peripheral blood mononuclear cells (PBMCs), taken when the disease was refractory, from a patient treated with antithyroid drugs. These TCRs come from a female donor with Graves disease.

CDR3: CASSQGLGGAGGPRNEQYF. Here the CDR3 DNA reads TGTGCCAGCAGCCAAGGACTGGGCGGGGCGGGAGGGCCTCGGAACGAGCAGTACTTC. The gene calls are TRBV3-1 and TRBJ2-7; 9 bases line up with TRBD2. V dropped 1 base and J dropped 5; count of bases not matched to a gene: 18. The CDR3 has 19 residues. Germline-derived CDR1 and CDR2 are LGHDT and YNNKEL (reference sequence).

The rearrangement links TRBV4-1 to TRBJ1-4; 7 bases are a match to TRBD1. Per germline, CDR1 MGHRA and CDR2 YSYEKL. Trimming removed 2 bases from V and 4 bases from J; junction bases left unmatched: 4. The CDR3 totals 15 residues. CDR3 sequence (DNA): TGCGCCAGCAGCCAACCGACAGGGAATAATGAAAAACTGTTTTTT. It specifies CASSQPTGNNEKLFF.

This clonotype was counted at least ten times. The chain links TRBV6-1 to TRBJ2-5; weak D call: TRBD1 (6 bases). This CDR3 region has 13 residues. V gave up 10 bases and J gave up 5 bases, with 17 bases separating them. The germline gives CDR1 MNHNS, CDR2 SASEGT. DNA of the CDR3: TGTGCCACTACAGCGATCAGGGGTGAGACCCAGTACTTC. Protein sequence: CATTAIRGETQYF.

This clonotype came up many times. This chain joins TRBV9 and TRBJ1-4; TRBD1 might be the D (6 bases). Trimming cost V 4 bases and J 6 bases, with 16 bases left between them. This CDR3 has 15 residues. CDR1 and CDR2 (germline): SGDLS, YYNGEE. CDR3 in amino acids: CASSLHGAGDEKLFF. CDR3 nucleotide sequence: TGTGCCAGCAGCCTCCACGGGGCAGGGGATGAAAAACTGTTTTTT. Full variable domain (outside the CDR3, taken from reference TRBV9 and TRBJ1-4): DSGVTQTPKHLITATGQRVTLRCSPRSGDLSVYWYQQSLDQGLQFLIQYYNGEERAKGNILERFSAQQFPDLHSELNLSSLELGDSALYFCASSLHGAGDEKLFFGSGTQLSVL.

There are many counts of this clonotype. The chain's CDR3 is CASSQSWDRRYGYTF. The DNA of the CDR3 is TGTGCCAGCAGCCAAAGCTGGGACAGGAGATATGGCTACACCTTC. The chain links TRBV3-1 to TRBJ1-2; TRBD1 agrees at 8 bases. V shed 2 bases and J 5 bases; nucleotides not matched to a gene: 7. There are 15 residues in the CDR3. Germline CDR1 reads LGHDT; CDR2 reads YNNKEL (reference sequence).

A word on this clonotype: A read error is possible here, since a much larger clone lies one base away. CDR3 nucleotides: TGTGCCAGCAGTTCTTGGGCGGGAGGAACGGAGACCCAGTACTTC. As protein: CASSSWAGGTETQYF. The chain has TRBV6-1 and TRBJ2-5; 8 nucleotides align to TRBD2. The CDR3 has 15 residues. J gave up 5 bases and V 5 bases, and 10 bases lay outside the gene matches. In germline, CDR1 is MNHNS, CDR2 SASEGT.

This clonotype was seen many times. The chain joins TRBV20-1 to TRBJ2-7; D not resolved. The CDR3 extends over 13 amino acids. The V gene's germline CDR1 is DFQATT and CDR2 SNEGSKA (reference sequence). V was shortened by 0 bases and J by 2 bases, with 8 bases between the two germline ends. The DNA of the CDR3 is TGCAGTGCTAGAGAAGTGTACACCTACGAGCAGTACTTC. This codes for CSAREVYTYEQYF.